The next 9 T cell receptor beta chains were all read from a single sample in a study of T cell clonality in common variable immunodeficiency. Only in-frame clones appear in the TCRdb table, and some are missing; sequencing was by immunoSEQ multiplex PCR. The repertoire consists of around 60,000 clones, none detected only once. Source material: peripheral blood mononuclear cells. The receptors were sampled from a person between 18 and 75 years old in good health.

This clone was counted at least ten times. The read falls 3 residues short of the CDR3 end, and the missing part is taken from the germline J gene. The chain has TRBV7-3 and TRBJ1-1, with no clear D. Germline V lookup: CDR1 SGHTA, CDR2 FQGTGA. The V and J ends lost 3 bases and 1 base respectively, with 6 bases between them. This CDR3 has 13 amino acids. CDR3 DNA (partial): TGTGCCAGCAGCTTCCGGGGGAACACTGAA. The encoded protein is CASSFRGNTE. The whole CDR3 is CASSFRGNTEAFF.

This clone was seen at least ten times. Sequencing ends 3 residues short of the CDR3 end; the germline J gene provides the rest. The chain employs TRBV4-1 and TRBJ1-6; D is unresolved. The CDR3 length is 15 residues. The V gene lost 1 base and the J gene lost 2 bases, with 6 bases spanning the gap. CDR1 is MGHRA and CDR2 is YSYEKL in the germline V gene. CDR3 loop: CASSQATTYNSPLHF. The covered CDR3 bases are TGCGCCAGCAGCCAAGCTACTACCTATAATTCACCC.

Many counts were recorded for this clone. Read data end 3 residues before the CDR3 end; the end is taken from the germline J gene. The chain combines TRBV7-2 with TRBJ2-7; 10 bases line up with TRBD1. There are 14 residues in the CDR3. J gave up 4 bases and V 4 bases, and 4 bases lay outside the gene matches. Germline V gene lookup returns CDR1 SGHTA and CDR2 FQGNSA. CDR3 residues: CASSSRQGAYEQYF. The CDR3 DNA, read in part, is TGTGCCAGCAGCTCGCGACAGGGGGCTTACGAG.

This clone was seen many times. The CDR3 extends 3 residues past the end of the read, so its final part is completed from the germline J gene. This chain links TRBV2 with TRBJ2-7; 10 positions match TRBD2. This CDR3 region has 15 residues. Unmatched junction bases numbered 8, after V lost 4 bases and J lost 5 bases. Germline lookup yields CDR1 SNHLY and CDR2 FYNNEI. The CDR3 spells CASSGRLAGVHEQYF. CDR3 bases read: TGTGCCAGCAGTGGTCGGCTAGCGGGAGTACACGAG.

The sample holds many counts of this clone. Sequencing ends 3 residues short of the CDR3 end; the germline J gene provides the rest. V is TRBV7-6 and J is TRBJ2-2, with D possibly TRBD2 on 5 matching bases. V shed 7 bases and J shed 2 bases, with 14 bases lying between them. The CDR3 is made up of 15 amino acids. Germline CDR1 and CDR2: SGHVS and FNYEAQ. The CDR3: CASTPRGLNTGELFF. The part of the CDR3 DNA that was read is TGTGCCAGCACTCCGAGAGGGCTTAACACCGGGGAG.

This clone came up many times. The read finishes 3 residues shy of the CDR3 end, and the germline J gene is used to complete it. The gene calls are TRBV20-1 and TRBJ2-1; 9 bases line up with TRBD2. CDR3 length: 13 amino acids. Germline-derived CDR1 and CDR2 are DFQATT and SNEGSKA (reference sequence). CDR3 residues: CRDSGGSYNEQFF. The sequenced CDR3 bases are TGCAGGGATAGCGGGGGCTCGTACAATGAG.

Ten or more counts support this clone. The covered CDR3 bases are TGCGCCAGCAGCTTCCGAGAGACC. The encoded protein is CASSFRET. The entire CDR3 is CASSFRETQYF. The chain employs TRBV5-1 and TRBJ2-5, with D hard to call. Coverage ceases 3 residues before the CDR3 finishes, and the germline J gene fills in the end. CDR1 is SGHRS, CDR2 YFSETQ, per germline. V lost 2 bases, J lost 4 bases, and 3 bases lay in between. CDR3 length: 11 residues.

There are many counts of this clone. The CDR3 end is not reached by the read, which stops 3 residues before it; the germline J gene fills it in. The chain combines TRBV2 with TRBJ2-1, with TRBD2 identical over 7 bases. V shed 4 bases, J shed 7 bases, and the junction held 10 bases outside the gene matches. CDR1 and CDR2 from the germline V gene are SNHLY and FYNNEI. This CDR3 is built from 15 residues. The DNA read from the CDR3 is TGTGCCAGCAGTGTGGAGAGGGGAGCGGGAAATGAG. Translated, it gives CASSVERGAGNE. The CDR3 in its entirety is CASSVERGAGNEQFF.

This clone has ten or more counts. CDR3 DNA, as far as it was read: TGCGCCAGCAGCTTGGATCCGTCGGGTATGAACACTGAA. Amino acid sequence: CASSLDPSGMNTE. The whole CDR3 protein is CASSLDPSGMNTEAFF. V and J are TRBV5-1 and TRBJ1-1; D is unresolved. The read stops 3 residues short of the end of the CDR3; the missing end is completed from the germline J gene. Germline CDR1 is SGHRS and CDR2 is YFSETQ. This CDR3 region has 16 residues. V lost 0 bases and J lost 0, with 12 bases in between.